Presented here are 11 T cell receptor beta chains from one specimen sequenced in a study of radiotherapy plus CTLA-4 blockade in lung cancer. Only in-frame clones appear in the TCRdb table, and some are missing; sequencing was by immunoSEQ multiplex PCR. The table has some 43,000 clones, approximately 78% seen once. Sequenced here: peripheral blood, sampled from a patient treated with radiotherapy plus ipilimumab. These receptors were taken from a human donor with non-small cell lung cancer who had stable disease on radiotherapy plus ipilimumab.

The rearrangement uses TRBV27 and TRBJ1-5, with unresolved D. The CDR3 length is 15 residues. With 6 bases removed from V and 0 bases from J, the gap between germline ends came to 12 bases. CDR1 is MNHEY, CDR2 SMNVEV, per germline (reference sequence). CDR3 in DNA: TGTGCCAGCAGGCGGGGAACAAATAGCAATCAGCCCCAGCATTTT. This codes for CASRRGTNSNQPQHF.

The chain combines TRBV9 with TRBJ2-7; perhaps TRBD2 as D (7 bases). Germline V gene lookup returns CDR1 SGDLS and CDR2 YYNGEE. The CDR3 runs to 15 residues. The V end lost 4 bases, the J end lost 0 bases, and 14 bases lay between the germline ends. The CDR3 sequence is CASSPGASGSYEQYF. CDR3 nucleotide sequence: TGTGCCAGCAGCCCGGGGGCTAGCGGCTCCTACGAGCAGTACTTC.

V gene TRBV5-1 combines with J gene TRBJ2-7; a weak D match, TRBD1 (6 bases). This CDR3 has 17 amino acids. Germline CDR1 reads SGHRS; CDR2 reads YFSETQ. V shed 2 bases and J shed 0 bases, with 18 bases lying between them. The CDR3 protein is CASSLILNRASSYEQYF. CDR3 sequence (DNA): TGCGCCAGCAGCTTAATTCTAAACAGGGCAAGCTCCTACGAGCAGTACTTC.

The genes are TRBV18 and TRBJ2-7; 10 nucleotides align to TRBD2. Per germline, CDR1 KGHSH and CDR2 LQKENI. The ends lost 3 bases at V and 2 bases at J; junction bases unmatched: 7. The CDR3 length is 16 residues. DNA of the CDR3: TGTGCCAGCTCACCTGCGACTAGCGGGTGTACCTACGAGCAGTACTTC. This encodes CASSPATSGCTYEQYF.

CDR3 protein: CASSLYDRDRAGYTF. For the CDR3, the DNA is TGTGCCAGCAGCTTATACGATAGGGACAGGGCTGGCTACACCTTC. The chain is built from TRBV7-2 and TRBJ1-2, with 9 nucleotides matching TRBD1. Germline V lookup: CDR1 SGHTA, CDR2 FQGNSA. With 2 bases clipped from V and 7 bases from J, the junction kept 8 bases outside the gene matches. The CDR3 loop spans 15 amino acids.

The genes are TRBV27 and TRBJ2-7; 7 positions agree with TRBD2. The V and J ends lost 10 bases and 3 bases, in that order; junction bases with no gene match: 9. This CDR3 region has 13 residues. CDR1 and CDR2 (germline): MNHEY, SMNVEV (reference sequence). The CDR3 protein is CATPLGGIYEQYF. In nucleotides, the CDR3 is TGTGCCACTCCGTTGGGGGGGATCTACGAGCAGTACTTC.

This rearrangement joins TRBV28 to TRBJ1-2, with 11 nucleotides matching TRBD1. Germline-derived CDR1 and CDR2 are MDHEN and SYDVKM. The CDR3 is 17 amino acids. V shed 2 bases and J 7 bases; nucleotides not matched to a gene: 12. CDR3 amino acids: CASSLARTGGALGGYTF. In nucleotides, the CDR3 is TGTGCCAGCAGTTTAGCCCGGACAGGGGGCGCGTTAGGTGGCTACACCTTC.

The table lists this clone with a few counts. The chain carries TRBV5-4 and TRBJ2-3; D is perhaps TRBD2 (5 bases). The V end was cut by 5 bases, the J end by 2 bases, with 6 bases between. The CDR3 runs 12 residues. Germline-derived CDR1 and CDR2 are SGHNT and YYREEE (reference sequence). For the CDR3, the DNA is TGTGCCAGCAGAGCGGACACAGATACGCAGTATTTT. This encodes CASRADTDTQYF. Full variable domain (outside the CDR3, taken from reference TRBV5-4 and TRBJ2-3): ETGVTQSPTHLIKTRGQQVTLRCSSQSGHNTVSWYQQALGQGPQFIFQYYREEENGRGNFPPRFSGLQFPNYSSELNVNALELDDSALYLCASRADTDTQYFGPGTRLTVL.

V gene TRBV19 combines with J gene TRBJ1-1, with D maybe TRBD1 (5 bases). The CDR3 is 12 residues long. V was shortened by 10 bases and J by 3 bases, with 12 bases between the two germline ends. CDR1 is LNHDA and CDR2 is SQIVND in the germline V gene (reference sequence). The CDR3 DNA reads as TGTGCCACCAAAGGGGTATACACTGAAGCTTTCTTT. Amino acid sequence: CATKGVYTEAFF.

CDR3 sequence (DNA): TGTGCCAGCACCGAGGACAGTTTCCCCTACGAGCAGTACTTC. Translated: CASTEDSFPYEQYF. The chain employs TRBV6-5 and TRBJ2-5, with D possibly being TRBD1 (6 bases). TRBJ2-7 explains the end of the DNA better; the J call may be wrong. Germline V CDR1 and CDR2: MNHEY, SVGAGI. The CDR3 covers 14 residues.

This chain uses TRBV19 with TRBJ1-1; unclear D gene. CDR3 size: 14 residues. Germline assignment: CDR1 LNHDA and CDR2 SQIVND (reference sequence). Trimming took off 5 bases at V and 6 bases at J, with 16 bases between the two ends. The CDR3 here is CASSAERARAEAFF. The CDR3 DNA follows: TGTGCCAGTAGTGCCGAGAGGGCGAGGGCTGAAGCTTTCTTT.